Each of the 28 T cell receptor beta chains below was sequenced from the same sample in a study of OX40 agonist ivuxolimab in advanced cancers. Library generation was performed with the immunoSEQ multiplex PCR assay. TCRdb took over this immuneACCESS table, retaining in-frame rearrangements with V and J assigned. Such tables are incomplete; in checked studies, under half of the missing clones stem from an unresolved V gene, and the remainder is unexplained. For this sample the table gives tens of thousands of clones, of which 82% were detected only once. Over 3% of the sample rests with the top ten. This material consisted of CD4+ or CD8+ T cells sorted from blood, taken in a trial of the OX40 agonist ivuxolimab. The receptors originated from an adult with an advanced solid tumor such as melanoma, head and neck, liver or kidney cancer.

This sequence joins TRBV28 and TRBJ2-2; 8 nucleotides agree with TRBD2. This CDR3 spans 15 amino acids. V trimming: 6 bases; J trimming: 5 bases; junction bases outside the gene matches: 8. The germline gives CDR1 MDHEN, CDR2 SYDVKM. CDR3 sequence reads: CASSIGTSVTGELFF. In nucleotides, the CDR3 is TGTGCCAGCAGCATCGGGACTAGTGTTACCGGGGAGCTGTTTTTT.

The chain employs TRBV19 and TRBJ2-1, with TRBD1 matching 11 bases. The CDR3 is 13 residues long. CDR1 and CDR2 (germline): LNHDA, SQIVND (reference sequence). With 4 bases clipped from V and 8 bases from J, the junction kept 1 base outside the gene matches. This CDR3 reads CASSRDRGDEQFF. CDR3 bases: TGTGCCAGTAGTAGGGACAGGGGGGATGAGCAGTTCTTC.

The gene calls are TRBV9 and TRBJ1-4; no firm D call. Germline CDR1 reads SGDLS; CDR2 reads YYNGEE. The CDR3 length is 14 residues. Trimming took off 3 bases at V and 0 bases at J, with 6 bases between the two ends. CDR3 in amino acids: CASSEHATNEKLFF. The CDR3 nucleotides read TGTGCCAGCAGCGAACACGCAACTAATGAAAAACTGTTTTTT. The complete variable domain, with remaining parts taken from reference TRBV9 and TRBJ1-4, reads DSGVTQTPKHLITATGQRVTLRCSPRSGDLSVYWYQQSLDQGLQFLIQYYNGEERAKGNILERFSAQQFPDLHSELNLSSLELGDSALYFCASSEHATNEKLFFGSGTQLSVL.

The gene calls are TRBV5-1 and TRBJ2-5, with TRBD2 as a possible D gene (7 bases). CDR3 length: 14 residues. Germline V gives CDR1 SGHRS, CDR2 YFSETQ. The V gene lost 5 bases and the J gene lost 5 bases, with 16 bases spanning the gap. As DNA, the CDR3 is TGCGCCAGCAGGACGGTGGGGGGGCAGGAGACCCAGTACTTC. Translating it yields CASRTVGGQETQYF.

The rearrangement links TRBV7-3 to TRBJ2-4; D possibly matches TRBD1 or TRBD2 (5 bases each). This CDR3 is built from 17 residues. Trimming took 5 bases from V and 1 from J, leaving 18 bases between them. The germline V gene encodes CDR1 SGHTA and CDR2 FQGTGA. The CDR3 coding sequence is TGTGCCAGCAGCCCCGGGGCAGTTAAGAAGGCCAAAAACATTCAGTACTTC. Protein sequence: CASSPGAVKKAKNIQYF.

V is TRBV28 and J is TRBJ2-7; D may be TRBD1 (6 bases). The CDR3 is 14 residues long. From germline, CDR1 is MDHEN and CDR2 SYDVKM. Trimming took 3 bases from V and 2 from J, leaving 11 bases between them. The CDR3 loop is CASSFQGNTYEQYF. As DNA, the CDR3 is TGTGCCAGCAGTTTTCAGGGGAACACCTACGAGCAGTACTTC.

In DNA, the CDR3 is TGTGCCAGCAGCCCGTTGGGCAATCAGCCCCAGCATTTT. Translating gives CASSPLGNQPQHF. The rearrangement joins TRBV5-8 to TRBJ1-5, with unresolved D. V was trimmed by 4 bases and J by 2 bases, leaving 7 bases between them. The CDR3 extends over 13 amino acids. Germline assignment: CDR1 SGHTS and CDR2 YDEGEE. The full variable domain, with the rest looked up from reference TRBV5-8 and TRBJ1-5, is EAGVTQSPTHLIKTRGQQATLRCSPISGHTSVYWYQQALGLGLQFLLWYDEGEERNRGNFPPRFSGRQFPNYSSELNVNALELEDSALYLCASSPLGNQPQHFGDGTRLSIL.

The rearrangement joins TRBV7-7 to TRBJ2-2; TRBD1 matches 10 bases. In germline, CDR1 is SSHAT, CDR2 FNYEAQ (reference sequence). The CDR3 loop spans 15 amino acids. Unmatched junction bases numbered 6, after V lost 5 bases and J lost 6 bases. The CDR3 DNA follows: TGTGCCAGCAGCCCGGGGACAGGGGCGGCCGGGGAGCTGTTTTTT. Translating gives CASSPGTGAAGELFF.

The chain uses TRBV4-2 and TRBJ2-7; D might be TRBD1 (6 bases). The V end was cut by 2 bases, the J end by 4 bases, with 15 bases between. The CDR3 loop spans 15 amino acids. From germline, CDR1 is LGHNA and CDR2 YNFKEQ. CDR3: CASSQPGTTDYEQYF. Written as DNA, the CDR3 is TGTGCCAGCAGCCAACCAGGGACAACGGATTACGAGCAGTACTTC.

Here the CDR3 DNA reads TGCGCCAGCAGCTTGCAACAGGACGGGATAAAAGCCAAAAACATTCAGTACTTC. Protein: CASSLQQDGIKAKNIQYF. The J gene is TRBJ2-4, the V gene TRBV5-1, with D possibly being TRBD1 or TRBD2 (5 bases each). The V end lost 1 base, the J end lost 0 bases, and 17 bases lay between the germline ends. The CDR3 runs 18 residues. Germline V gene data show CDR1 as SGHRS and CDR2 as YFSETQ.

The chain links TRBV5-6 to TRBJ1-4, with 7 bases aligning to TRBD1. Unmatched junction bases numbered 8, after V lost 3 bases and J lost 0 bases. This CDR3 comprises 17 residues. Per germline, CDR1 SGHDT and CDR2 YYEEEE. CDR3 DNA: TGTGCCAGCAGCTCCTTTTACAGGGGCACAACTAATGAAAAACTGTTTTTT. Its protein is CASSSFYRGTTNEKLFF.

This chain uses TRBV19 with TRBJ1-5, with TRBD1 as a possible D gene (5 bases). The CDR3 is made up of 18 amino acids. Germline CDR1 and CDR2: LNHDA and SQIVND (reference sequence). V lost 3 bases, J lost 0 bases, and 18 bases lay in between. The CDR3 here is CASSILRGNGHSNQPQHF. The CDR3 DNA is TGTGCCAGTAGTATTTTAAGGGGAAATGGGCATAGCAATCAGCCCCAGCATTTT.

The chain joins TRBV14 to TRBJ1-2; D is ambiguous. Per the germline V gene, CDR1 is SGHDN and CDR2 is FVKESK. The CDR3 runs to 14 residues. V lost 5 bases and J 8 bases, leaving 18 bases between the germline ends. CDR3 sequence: CASSSYRTSRGYTF. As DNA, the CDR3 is TGTGCCAGCAGCTCATACCGGACCTCTCGAGGCTACACCTTC.

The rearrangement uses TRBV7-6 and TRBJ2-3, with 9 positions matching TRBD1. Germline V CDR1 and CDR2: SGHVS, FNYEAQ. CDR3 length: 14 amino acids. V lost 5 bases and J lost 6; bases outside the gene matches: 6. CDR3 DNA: TGTGCCAGCAGCAATAACAGGGGGCGGGATACGCAGTATTTT. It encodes CASSNNRGRDTQYF.

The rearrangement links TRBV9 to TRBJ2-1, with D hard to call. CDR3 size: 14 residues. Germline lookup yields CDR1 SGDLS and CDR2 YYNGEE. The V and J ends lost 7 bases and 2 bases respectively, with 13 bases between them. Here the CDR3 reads CASRPFTTYNEQFF. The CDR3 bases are TGTGCCAGCCGACCCTTCACAACCTACAATGAGCAGTTCTTC. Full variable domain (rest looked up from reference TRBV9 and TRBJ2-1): DSGVTQTPKHLITATGQRVTLRCSPRSGDLSVYWYQQSLDQGLQFLIQYYNGEERAKGNILERFSAQQFPDLHSELNLSSLELGDSALYFCASRPFTTYNEQFFGPGTRLTVL.

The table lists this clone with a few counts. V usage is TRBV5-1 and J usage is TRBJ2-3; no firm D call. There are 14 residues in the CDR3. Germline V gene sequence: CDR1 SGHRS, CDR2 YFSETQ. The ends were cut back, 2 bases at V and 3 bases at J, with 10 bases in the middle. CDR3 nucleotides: TGCGCCAGCAGCTTAGGGTTGCAGACAGATACGCAGTATTTT. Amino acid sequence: CASSLGLQTDTQYF.

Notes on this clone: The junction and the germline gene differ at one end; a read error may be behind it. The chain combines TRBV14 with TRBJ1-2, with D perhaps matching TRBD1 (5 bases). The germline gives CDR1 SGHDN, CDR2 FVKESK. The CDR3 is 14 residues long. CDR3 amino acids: CASSQGNFPTAAAF. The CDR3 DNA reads TGTGCCAGCAGCCAAGGAAACTTCCCGACAGCGGCGGCCTTC.

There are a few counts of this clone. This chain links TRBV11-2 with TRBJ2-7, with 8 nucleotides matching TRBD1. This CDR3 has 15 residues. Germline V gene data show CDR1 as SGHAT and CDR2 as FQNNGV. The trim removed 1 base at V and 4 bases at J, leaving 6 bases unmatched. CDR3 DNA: TGTGCCAGCAGCTTAGCAGCCCAGGGGGCGTACGAGCAGTACTTC. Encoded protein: CASSLAAQGAYEQYF.

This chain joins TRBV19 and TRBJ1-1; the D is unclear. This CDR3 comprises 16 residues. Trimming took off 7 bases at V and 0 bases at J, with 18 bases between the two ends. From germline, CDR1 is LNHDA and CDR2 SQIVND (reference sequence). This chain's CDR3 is CASIPIGRSLNTEAFF. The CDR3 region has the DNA TGTGCCAGTATCCCCATAGGGAGGAGTTTGAACACTGAAGCTTTCTTT. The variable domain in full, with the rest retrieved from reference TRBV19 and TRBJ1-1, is DGGITQSPKYLFRKEGQNVTLSCEQNLNHDAMYWYRQDPGQGLRLIYYSQIVNDFQKGDIAEGYSVSREKKESFPLTVTSAQKNPTAFYLCASIPIGRSLNTEAFFGQGTRLTVV.

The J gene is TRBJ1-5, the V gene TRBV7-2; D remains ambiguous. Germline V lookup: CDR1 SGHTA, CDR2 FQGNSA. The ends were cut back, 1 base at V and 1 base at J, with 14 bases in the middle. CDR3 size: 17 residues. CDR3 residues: CASSLVSGLRSNQPQHF. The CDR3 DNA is TGTGCCAGCAGCTTAGTTTCAGGACTTAGGAGCAATCAGCCCCAGCATTTT.

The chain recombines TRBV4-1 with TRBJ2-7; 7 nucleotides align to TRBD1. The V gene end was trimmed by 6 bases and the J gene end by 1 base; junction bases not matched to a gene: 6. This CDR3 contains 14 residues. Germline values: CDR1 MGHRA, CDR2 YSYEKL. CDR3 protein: CASSSTGRSYEQYF. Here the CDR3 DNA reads TGCGCCAGCAGTTCGACAGGGCGGTCCTACGAGCAGTACTTC.

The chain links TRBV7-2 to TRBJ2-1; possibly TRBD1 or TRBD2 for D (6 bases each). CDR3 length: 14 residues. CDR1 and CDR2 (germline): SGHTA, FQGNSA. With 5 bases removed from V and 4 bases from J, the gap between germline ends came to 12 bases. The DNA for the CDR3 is TGTGCCAGCAGCCCGGGGGCTAGATACAATGAGCAGTTCTTC. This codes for CASSPGARYNEQFF.

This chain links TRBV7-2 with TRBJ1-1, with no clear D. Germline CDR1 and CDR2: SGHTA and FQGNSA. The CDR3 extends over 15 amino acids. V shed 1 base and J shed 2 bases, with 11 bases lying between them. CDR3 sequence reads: CASSLVAQLNTEAFF. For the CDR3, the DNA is TGTGCCAGCAGCTTAGTTGCCCAGCTAAACACTGAAGCTTTCTTT.

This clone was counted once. CDR3 residues: CASSYSGQGPHEQYF. CDR3 DNA sequence: TGTGCCAGCAGTTACTCGGGACAGGGGCCCCACGAGCAGTACTTC. V gene TRBV6-5 combines with J gene TRBJ2-7, with 10 bases aligning to TRBD1. The CDR3 runs to 15 residues. J was trimmed by 5 bases and V by 0 bases; bases with no gene match: 4. CDR1 and CDR2 (germline): MNHEY, SVGAGI.

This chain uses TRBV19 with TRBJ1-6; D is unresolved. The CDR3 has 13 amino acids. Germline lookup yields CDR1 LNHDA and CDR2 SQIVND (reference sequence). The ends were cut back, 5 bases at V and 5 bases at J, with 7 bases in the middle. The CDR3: CASSGYNNSPLHF. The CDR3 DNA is TGTGCCAGTAGTGGATACAATAATTCACCCCTCCACTTT.

This CDR3 reads CASSLGQGALLDGYTF. The DNA for the CDR3 is TGTGCCAGCAGTCTGGGACAGGGGGCGCTTTTGGATGGCTACACCTTC. The chain uses TRBV7-2 and TRBJ1-2; 12 nucleotides agree with TRBD1. The V gene end was trimmed by 6 bases and the J gene end by 6 bases; junction bases not matched to a gene: 11. CDR1 and CDR2 (germline): SGHTA, FQGNSA. The CDR3 totals 16 residues.

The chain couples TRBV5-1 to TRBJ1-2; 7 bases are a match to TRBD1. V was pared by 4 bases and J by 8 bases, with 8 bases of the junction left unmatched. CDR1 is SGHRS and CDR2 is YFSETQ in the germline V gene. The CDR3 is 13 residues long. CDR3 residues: CASSGPGTAGYTF. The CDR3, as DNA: TGCGCCAGCAGCGGACCCGGGACAGCGGGCTACACCTTC.

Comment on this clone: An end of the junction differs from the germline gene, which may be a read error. CDR3 residues: CASSLEGQRYNSPLHF. The DNA for the CDR3 is TGTGCCAGCAGCTTGGAGGGACAGAGATATAATTCACCCCTCCACTTT. V and J are TRBV5-1 and TRBJ1-6; TRBD1 agrees at 7 bases. The CDR3 extends over 16 amino acids. CDR1 is SGHRS, CDR2 YFSETQ, per germline.